This T cell receptor beta chain was sequenced for a study of Ad26.COV2.S vaccination and SARS-CoV-2 variants. Germline CDR1 is MGHDK and CDR2 is SYGVNS. The length of the CDR3 is 13 residues. Trimming took off 4 bases at V and 0 bases at J, with 6 bases between the two ends. Clones were read by immunoSEQ multiplex PCR, and TCRdb kept only the in-frame ones, dropping some. The sample contains 350,000 to 450,000 clones, over 75% of which appear only once. Treatment here: some 20 received Ad26.COV2.S at low or high dose, single or two shots; roughly five received placebo; per-sample allocation not given. All samples were drawn on day 63, counting from the first vaccine or placebo injection.

This sequence originates from a person between 18 and 65 years old who received the Ad26.COV2.S COVID-19 vaccine or a placebo. The rearrangement joins TRBV25-1 to TRBJ2-5; unclear D gene. This specimen consisted of peripheral blood, obtained in a trial of Ad26.COV2.S vaccine versus placebo. The CDR3 loop reads CASSGTYQETQYF. CDR3 sequence (DNA): TGTGCCAGCAGTGGAACTTACCAAGAGACCCAGTACTTC.